The 10 T cell receptor beta chains below all came from one sample that was sequenced in a study of PD-1 blockade in classical Hodgkin lymphoma. TCRdb's table, derived via immunoSEQ multiplex PCR, lists solely in-frame clones and lacks some. The profile shows roughly 13,000 clones, approximately 86% of them singletons. Relapse after autologous stem cell transplantation occurred in every patient, and brentuximab vedotin exposure varied. The material sequenced was peripheral blood mononuclear cells (PBMCs), taken at baseline. These receptors all stem from a human donor with classical Hodgkin lymphoma.

This chain uses TRBV18 with TRBJ2-2; D is ambiguous. The CDR3 spans 14 residues. Between the trimmed V and J ends, which lost 8 bases and 0 bases, there was a span of 10 bases. Looked up from germline, CDR1 is KGHSH and CDR2 is LQKENI. The CDR3 DNA is TGTGCCAGCCTTGGTGCTGCGAACACCGGGGAGCTGTTTTTT. This codes for CASLGAANTGELFF. The variable domain in full, with the rest retrieved from reference TRBV18 and TRBJ2-2, is NAGVMQNPRHLVRRRGQEARLRCSPMKGHSHVYWYRQLPEEGLKFMVYLQKENIIDESGMPKERFSAEFPKEGPSILRIQQVVRGDSAAYFCASLGAANTGELFFGEGSRLTVL.

The J gene is TRBJ2-5, the V gene TRBV5-6; D is possibly TRBD1 (6 bases). Germline loops: CDR1 SGHDT, CDR2 YYEEEE. This CDR3 contains 14 residues. Trimming left V 5 bases short and J 4 bases short, with 15 bases between. The DNA of the CDR3 is TGTGCCAGCAGTGTTGGGCAGGGGATAGAGACCCAGTACTTC. Protein product: CASSVGQGIETQYF.

The CDR3 here is CASSALGQRTDTQYF. The CDR3 region has the DNA TGTGCCAGCAGTGCTCTTGGTCAGAGAACAGATACGCAGTATTTT. The J gene is TRBJ2-3, the V gene TRBV27; unclear D gene. The CDR3 extends over 15 amino acids. Deletions cut 5 bases from V and 3 bases from J, with 15 bases between. The germline V gene encodes CDR1 MNHEY and CDR2 SMNVEV (reference sequence).

The gene calls are TRBV30 and TRBJ1-2; D is uncertain. From germline, CDR1 is GTSNPN and CDR2 SVGIG (reference sequence). With 2 bases removed from V and 4 bases from J, the gap between germline ends came to 8 bases. This CDR3 contains 12 residues. CDR3 in amino acids: CAWSIGSYGYTF. CDR3 bases: TGTGCCTGGAGTATAGGATCCTATGGCTACACCTTC.

The CDR3 here is CASSQAPLQGSGNTIYF. The CDR3 DNA reads as TGCGCCAGCAGCCAAGCCCCCCTACAGGGGTCTGGAAACACCATATATTTT. The chain has TRBV4-1 and TRBJ1-3; 7 positions agree with TRBD1. The junction had 7 bases not matched to a gene; V was cut back by 1 base and J by 1 base. Germline V gene sequence: CDR1 MGHRA, CDR2 YSYEKL. The CDR3 has 17 amino acids.

The V gene is TRBV7-9, the J gene TRBJ1-4; 9 bases line up with TRBD1. J lost 7 bases, V lost 5 bases, and 11 bases had no gene match. Germline loops: CDR1 SEHNR, CDR2 FQNEAQ (reference sequence). CDR3 length: 16 amino acids. The CDR3: CASSKGQGEEVEKLFF. The CDR3 region has the DNA TGTGCCAGCAGCAAGGGACAGGGTGAGGAGGTTGAAAAACTGTTTTTT.

This clone was counted only a few times. V and J are TRBV10-3 and TRBJ1-2; 7 bases line up with TRBD1. The CDR3 extends over 13 amino acids. Germline CDR1 is ENHRY and CDR2 is SYGVKD. J gave up 8 bases and V 2 bases, and 5 bases lay outside the gene matches. The CDR3 DNA reads as TGTGCCATCAGTGAGGAGACAGGGCTAGGCTACACCTTC. Translating it yields CAISEETGLGYTF.

The chain employs TRBV5-1 and TRBJ1-3; 7 nucleotides align to TRBD1. J lost 1 base, V lost 4 bases, and 5 bases had no gene match. The CDR3 runs to 15 residues. Germline values: CDR1 SGHRS, CDR2 YFSETQ. In DNA, the CDR3 is TGCGCCAGCAGCATACAGGGGACATCTGGAAACACCATATATTTT. Translating gives CASSIQGTSGNTIYF.

The rearrangement joins TRBV7-3 to TRBJ1-1; tentative D call: TRBD1 (6 bases). Germline V gives CDR1 SGHTA, CDR2 FQGTGA. The CDR3 is 14 residues long. The ends were cut back, 5 bases at V and 5 bases at J, with 15 bases in the middle. The CDR3: CASSSQGRRTEAFF. CDR3 bases: TGTGCCAGCAGCAGCCAGGGGAGACGGACTGAAGCTTTCTTT.

The chain carries TRBV7-2 and TRBJ2-5; D may be TRBD1 (6 bases). From germline, CDR1 is SGHTA and CDR2 FQGNSA. V dropped 5 bases and J dropped 5 bases, with 15 bases sitting between them. The CDR3 is made up of 14 amino acids. In nucleotides, the CDR3 is TGTGCCAGCAGCCCGAAGGACAGCCCCGAGACCCAGTACTTC. Its protein product is CASSPKDSPETQYF. The complete variable domain, with remaining parts taken from reference TRBV7-2 and TRBJ2-5, reads GAGVSQSPSNKVTEKGKDVELRCDPISGHTALYWYRQSLGQGLEFLIYFQGNSAPDKSGLPSDRFSAERTGGSVSTLTIQRTQQEDSAVYLCASSPKDSPETQYFGPGTRLLVL.